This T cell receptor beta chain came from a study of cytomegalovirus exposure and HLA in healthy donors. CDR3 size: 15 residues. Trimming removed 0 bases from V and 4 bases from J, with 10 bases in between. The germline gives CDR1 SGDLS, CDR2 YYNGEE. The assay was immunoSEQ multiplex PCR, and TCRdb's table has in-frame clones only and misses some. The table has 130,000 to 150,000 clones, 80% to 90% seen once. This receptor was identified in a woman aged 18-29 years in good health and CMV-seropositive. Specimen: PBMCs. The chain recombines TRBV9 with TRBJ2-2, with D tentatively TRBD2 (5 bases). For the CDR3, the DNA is TGTGCCAGCAGCGTAGATGGGGAGCTCACCGGGGAGCTGTTTTTT. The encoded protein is CASSVDGELTGELFF.